These 21 T cell receptor beta chains came from one sample sequenced in a study of cytomegalovirus exposure and HLA in healthy donors. Researchers ran the PCR with 60 Vbeta and 13 Jbeta primers. Produced via immunoSEQ multiplex PCR; TCRdb's table is partial and in-frame only. The sample table includes some 110,000 clones. The sequenced sample was PBMCs. The receptors derive from a man younger than 30 in good health and CMV-seronegative.

This rearrangement joins TRBV6-4 to TRBJ1-1, with D possibly being TRBD1 (6 bases). The V gene's germline CDR1 is MRHNA and CDR2 SNTAGT. Trimming took 3 bases from V and 3 from J, leaving 11 bases between them. The CDR3 has 14 amino acids. CDR3 amino acids: CASSDRGGDTEAFF. As DNA, the CDR3 is TGTGCCAGCAGTGATAGGGGGGGGGACACTGAAGCTTTCTTT.

The J gene is TRBJ1-2, the V gene TRBV28; 8 bases align to TRBD1. Germline values: CDR1 MDHEN, CDR2 SYDVKM. After removal of 6 bases from V and 4 bases from J, the junction contained 7 bases not matched to a gene. This CDR3 has 14 residues. The DNA for the CDR3 is TGTGCCAGCAGCCCCGGACAGGGTACCTATGGCTACACCTTC. It codes for CASSPGQGTYGYTF.

The CDR3 coding sequence is TGTGCCAGCAGTTTAGAGCGGGAGGGCCCGTACAATGAGCAGTTCTTC. Translating it yields CASSLEREGPYNEQFF. J is TRBJ2-1 and V is TRBV28; 10 bases fit TRBD2. V was clipped by 2 bases and J by 4 bases; unmatched bases: 5. CDR1 MDHEN and CDR2 SYDVKM come from the germline V gene. The CDR3 sequence is 16 residues long.

The chain uses TRBV5-5 and TRBJ1-5; TRBD1 matches at 7 bases. Trimming at V came to 5 bases and at J to 7 bases, leaving 18 bases not matched to a gene. The CDR3 loop spans 17 amino acids. Per germline, CDR1 SGHKS and CDR2 YYEKEE (reference sequence). DNA of the CDR3: TGTGCCAGCAGTCCCCGGGAGACAGGGACTTTAGGGCAGCCCCAGCATTTT. As protein: CASSPRETGTLGQPQHF.

The chain is built from TRBV11-2 and TRBJ2-7; D possibly corresponds to TRBD2 (6 bases). This CDR3 comprises 15 residues. V was shortened by 3 bases and J by 0 bases, with 12 bases between the two germline ends. From germline, CDR1 is SGHAT and CDR2 FQNNGV. The CDR3 reads CASSFRGASSYEQYF. The CDR3 DNA reads TGTGCCAGCAGCTTCCGCGGGGCGAGCTCCTACGAGCAGTACTTC. Full variable domain (missing parts from reference TRBV11-2 and TRBJ2-7): EAGVAQSPRYKIIEKRQSVAFWCNPISGHATLYWYQQILGQGPKLLIQFQNNGVVDDSQLPKDRFSAERLKGVDSTLKIQPAKLEDSAVYLCASSFRGASSYEQYFGPGTRLTVT.

The chain's CDR3 is CAWSEDRGPATYEQYF. DNA of the CDR3: TGTGCCTGGAGTGAAGACAGGGGACCCGCCACCTACGAGCAGTACTTC. V and J are TRBV30 and TRBJ2-7; 8 bases are shared with TRBD1. Germline assignment: CDR1 GTSNPN and CDR2 SVGIG (reference sequence). V lost 1 base to trimming and J lost 2 bases; unmatched junction nucleotides: 10. This CDR3 is 16 amino acids long. Combining the CDR3 with reference TRBV30 and TRBJ2-7 gives the whole variable domain SQTIHQWPATLVQPVGSPLSLECTVEGTSNPNLYWYRQAAGRGLQLLFYSVGIGQISSEVPQNLSASRPQDRQFILSSKKLLLSDSGFYLCAWSEDRGPATYEQYFGPGTRLTVT.

The genes are TRBV5-1 and TRBJ2-5, with D possibly matching TRBD2 (6 bases). The V end lost 1 base, the J end lost 1 base, and 11 bases lay between the germline ends. The V gene's germline CDR1 is SGHRS and CDR2 YFSETQ. This CDR3 is built from 15 residues. Here the CDR3 DNA reads TGCGCCAGCAGCTTGAGGGACGGGGGCCAAGAGACCCAGTACTTC. Amino acid sequence: CASSLRDGGQETQYF.

For this clone: Sequence at one end of the junction differs from germline and may be a read error. The chain is built from TRBV9 and TRBJ1-4; 9 bases line up with TRBD1. The germline V gene has CDR1 SGDLS and CDR2 YYNGEE. CDR3 length: 18 amino acids. CDR3 region: CASSSSGVGTGPNQKLFF. The CDR3 coding sequence is TGTGCCAGCAGCTCCTCCGGGGTTGGGACAGGGCCTAATCAAAAACTGTTTTTT.

The chain is built from TRBV5-1 and TRBJ2-1; 14 nucleotides line up with TRBD2. The CDR3 extends over 16 amino acids. The germline V gene has CDR1 SGHRS and CDR2 YFSETQ. V lost 4 bases and J lost 4; bases outside the gene matches: 4. CDR3 sequence: CASSTGTSGGYNEQFF. The DNA of the CDR3 is TGCGCCAGCAGCACAGGGACTAGCGGGGGTTACAATGAGCAGTTCTTC.

The chain combines TRBV6-5 with TRBJ1-6, with 10 bases that match TRBD1. The CDR3 contains 15 residues. The V gene end was trimmed by 7 bases and the J gene end by 12 bases; junction bases not matched to a gene: 12. Germline V gene sequence: CDR1 MNHEY, CDR2 SVGAGI. CDR3 DNA sequence: TGTGCCAGCAATGGGGGACAGGGGAGTCTGGAACCCCTCCACTTT. Translation: CASNGGQGSLEPLHF.

The rearrangement uses TRBV5-1 and TRBJ2-5; 8 nucleotides match TRBD1. This CDR3 is 16 amino acids long. V shed 5 bases and J 4 bases; nucleotides not matched to a gene: 13. In germline, CDR1 is SGHRS, CDR2 YFSETQ. The CDR3 spells CASSRDRPTAPETQYF. The CDR3 DNA sequence: TGCGCCAGCAGTAGGGACAGGCCCACGGCCCCAGAGACCCAGTACTTC. The full variable domain, completed using reference TRBV5-1 and TRBJ2-5, is KAGVTQTPRYLIKTRGQQVTLSCSPISGHRSVSWYQQTPGQGLQFLFEYFSETQRNKGNFPGRFSGRQFSNSRSEMNVSTLELGDSALYLCASSRDRPTAPETQYFGPGTRLLVL.

The chain employs TRBV5-1 and TRBJ1-6; 9 bases match TRBD1. CDR3 length: 14 amino acids. Germline V gene data show CDR1 as SGHRS and CDR2 as YFSETQ. V lost 3 bases to trimming and J lost 8 bases; unmatched junction nucleotides: 3. This CDR3 reads CASSWGQGYSPLHF. The CDR3 coding sequence is TGCGCCAGCAGCTGGGGACAGGGATATTCACCCCTCCACTTT.

The chain recombines TRBV19 with TRBJ2-3; a possible D gene is TRBD1 (6 bases). CDR1 LNHDA and CDR2 SQIVND come from the germline V gene (reference sequence). The CDR3 covers 17 residues. Trimming removed 4 bases from V and 4 bases from J, with 21 bases in between. The CDR3 DNA follows: TGTGCCAGTAGTAATCGGATAGGGGACACAAGCCCAGATACGCAGTATTTT. Its protein is CASSNRIGDTSPDTQYF.

The rearrangement joins TRBV6-5 to TRBJ2-5; 7 positions match TRBD2. Germline V gene lookup returns CDR1 MNHEY and CDR2 SVGAGI. The CDR3 extends over 11 amino acids. Trimming removed 8 bases from V and 7 bases from J; junction bases left unmatched: 4. The CDR3 DNA sequence: TGTGCCAGCGGGGGGGGGACGACCCAGTACTTC. This codes for CASGGGTTQYF.

The chain links TRBV13 to TRBJ1-5; tentative D call: TRBD1 (6 bases). Trimming cost V 2 bases and J 2 bases, with 10 bases left between them. Germline V gives CDR1 PRHDT, CDR2 FYEKMQ (reference sequence). CDR3 size: 15 residues. Here the CDR3 reads CASSLRGGRNQPQHF. The CDR3 nucleotides read TGTGCCAGCAGCTTAAGGGGGGGCCGCAATCAGCCCCAGCATTTT.

The chain carries TRBV2 and TRBJ2-5; 9 nucleotides agree with TRBD1. The CDR3 sequence is 14 residues long. V was clipped by 5 bases and J by 5 bases; unmatched bases: 6. Germline CDR1 and CDR2: SNHLY and FYNNEI. The CDR3 spells CASSRDRVDETQYF. The CDR3 region has the DNA TGTGCCAGCAGTCGGGACAGGGTAGACGAGACCCAGTACTTC.

This rearrangement joins TRBV18 to TRBJ2-7, with 8 bases matching TRBD1. J lost 3 bases, V lost 3 bases, and 7 bases had no gene match. CDR1 KGHSH and CDR2 LQKENI come from the germline V gene. The CDR3 contains 15 residues. The CDR3 nucleotides read TGTGCCAGCTCACCTTGGACAGGGAGTATCTACGAGCAGTACTTC. Amino acid sequence: CASSPWTGSIYEQYF.

The chain carries TRBV7-2 and TRBJ2-3; TRBD2 agrees at 8 bases. V lost 1 base to trimming and J lost 1 base; unmatched junction nucleotides: 7. From germline, CDR1 is SGHTA and CDR2 FQGNSA. The CDR3 extends over 17 amino acids. In DNA form, the CDR3 reads TGTGCCAGCAGCTTAGTCGCGGTAGCGGGACGCACAGATACGCAGTATTTT. Translating gives CASSLVAVAGRTDTQYF.

This chain links TRBV18 with TRBJ1-1; 7 bases fit TRBD1. The CDR3 runs to 16 residues. V gave up 2 bases and J gave up 0 bases; unmatched junction bases: 6. From germline, CDR1 is KGHSH and CDR2 LQKENI. CDR3 region: CASSPARGGLNTEAFF. The CDR3 bases are TGTGCCAGCTCACCAGCCCGAGGGGGCCTGAACACTGAAGCTTTCTTT.

This sequence joins TRBV7-9 and TRBJ1-2, with 7 bases matching TRBD1. This CDR3 is built from 15 residues. Per the germline V gene, CDR1 is SEHNR and CDR2 is FQNEAQ (reference sequence). J lost 7 bases, V lost 5 bases, and 13 bases had no gene match. The CDR3 coding sequence is TGTGCCAGCAGCGTTTCCTTTGACAGGGAGGCTGGCTACACCTTC. This encodes CASSVSFDREAGYTF.

The chain employs TRBV18 and TRBJ1-5; D might be TRBD1 (6 bases). Germline CDR1 KGHSH, CDR2 LQKENI. The germline V and J ends were trimmed by 6 bases and 6 bases, with 18 bases remaining between them. The CDR3 loop spans 15 amino acids. This CDR3 is CASSQEQGGVQPQHF. CDR3 coding DNA: TGTGCCAGCTCCCAGGAACAGGGAGGGGTTCAGCCCCAGCATTTT.